This T cell receptor (beta chain) was profiled in a study of regulatory T cells in long-lasting Graves disease (TCRdb year 2021). About the study as a whole: To count as having persistent Graves' disease, a patient had to have received antithyroid drug treatment for over 5 years with TSH receptor autoantibodies remaining persistently positive. In the clinical cohort, patients with persistent Graves' disease had used antithyroid drugs for an average of around 9.3 years. A total of roughly 33 samples were covered by TCR sequencing, comprising approximately 13 persistent and around 20 newly diagnosed Graves' disease patients. The study was conducted in China and was registered as a clinical trial. Persistent Graves' disease patients were compared with newly diagnosed Graves' disease patients by peripheral blood TCR sequencing and RNA sequencing.

About this clonotype itself: Its binding antigen is unknown. One base away there is no much larger clone; base qualities are not given.

Trimming takes 3 bases off V and 4 bases off J; junction bases not matched to a gene: 6. Reading the germline V gene gives CDR1 SGHDT and CDR2 YYEEEE. The CDR3 measures 15 amino acids from cysteine to phenylalanine. Only the CDR3 part of the read is kept: 45 bases, read in frame from the first base. In the paper's terms, the time point label means: persistent/refractory GD, antithyroid drugs over 5 years with positive TRAb. RNA was extracted from PBMCs in TRIzol for both TCR sequencing and RNA sequencing. The diagnosis of Graves' disease was made according to American Thyroid Association guidelines. Patients for the study were recruited at an endocrinology department in Xi'an, China. From each patient, approximately 9.9 milliliters of peripheral blood was collected into an EDTA anticoagulant tube. Ficoll Paque Plus density gradient separation was used to isolate PBMCs, and no further T cell sorting was done. An Agilent 2100 Bioanalyzer and agarose gel were used to check RNA quality, and a NanoDrop 2000 was used to measure RNA concentration.

Library construction relied on multiplex PCR. The run used an Illumina HiSeq 4000. iRepertoire HTBI primers and Arm-PCR amplification of CDR3 regions were used to construct TCR beta libraries. PCR products were gel purified before sequencing. As for the authors' bioinformatics: Gene usage analysis of CDR3 amino acid clonotypes used the roughly 60 TRBV and 14 TRBJ segments found across samples. COPE and FqMerger were used to merge filtered high-quality paired reads into contigs. BLAST was used to align contigs to IMGT TRBV, TRBD and TRBJ reference genes, and CDR3 was defined according to IMGT. Any clonotype with a frequency above 0.1% was counted as a highly expanded clone. Repertoire diversity was measured by Shannon entropy, and V-J evenness by the Gini coefficient. A clonotype was considered public if more than one individual shared it. TCRdb itself trimmed the public reads at Q25 with fastp, ran MiXCR and retained productive beta chains. Every CDR3 protein is listed once, alongside the most common genes and DNA of its rows. The V and J calls here are based on TCRdb, not the publication. A total of hundreds of thousands of distinct CDR3 sequences appear in this sample, roughly a fifth of them only once. In total, the top ten clones hold roughly an eighth of the sample.

Results the study describes overall, beyond this receptor: The small sample size was acknowledged by the authors as a limitation that may reduce accuracy. Persistent Graves' disease patients showed lower TCR Shannon entropy and fewer highly expanded clones than newly diagnosed patients, suggesting clonal expansion. Only the TCR beta chain was sequenced and analyzed. Persistent disease showed preferential use of TRBV28, TRBJ1-2 and TRBJ2-5, whereas newly diagnosed disease favored TRBV20-1 and TRBJ2-1. Because the primary lesion, thyroid tissue, could not be accessed, the study looked at peripheral blood alone. A larger number of public clonotypes was shared among persistent patients (around 2,700) than among newly diagnosed patients (around 890).

Sequenced here: peripheral blood mononuclear cells (PBMCs), sampled when the disease was refractory, from a patient treated with antithyroid drugs. The sequence links TRBV5-6 to TRBJ2-1; the central 8 bases match TRBD2. This clonotype was sampled from a female donor with Graves disease. The sequenced DNA is TGTGCCAGCAGCTGGCCGGGACTAGGGTACAATGAGCAGTTCTTC. This is translated as CASSWPGLGYNEQFF. Extended through the reference TRBV5-6 and TRBJ2-1 proteins, this CDR3 yields the full variable domain: DAGVTQSPTHLIKTRGQQVTLRCSPKSGHDTVSWYQQALGQGPQFIFQYYEEEERQRGNFPDRFSGHQFPNYSSELNVNALLLGDSALYLCASSWPGLGYNEQFFGPGTRLTVL.